The clone carrying this T cell receptor (beta chain) appeared many times. The record originates from a study of regulatory T cells in long-lasting Graves disease. Sample time point: newly diagnosed GD, antithyroid drugs for less than 3 months. Isolated PBMC RNA provided the starting material for the TCR library. Arm-PCR with iRepertoire HTBI primers amplified the CDR3 regions for these TCR beta libraries. Using its own MiXCR run on the multiplex PCR reads, TCRdb lists one record per CDR3 protein. Seen here are a few hundred thousand distinct CDR3 sequences, approximately 18% observed once, and the top ten hold 12%. Trimming took 4 bases from V and 8 from J; bases not matched to a gene: 14. The CDR3 is made up of 16 amino acids. Looked up from germline, CDR1 is MGHRA and CDR2 is YSYEKL. Separately, the same data were catalogued under a study of T cells in Graves' hyperthyroidism and ophthalmopathy. That source reports: The HTBI set primed first-round TCR CDR3 RT-PCR.

This TCR derives from a woman in her twenties or thirties with Graves disease. The material sequenced was peripheral blood mononuclear cells (PBMCs), taken at new diagnosis, from a patient treated with antithyroid drugs. The chain employs TRBV4-1 and TRBJ1-2, with 9 bases aligning to TRBD1. The CDR3 DNA follows: TGCGCCAGCAGCCCTTCAGGGACAGGGTGGTATCAGGGCTACACCTTC. Translating gives CASSPSGTGWYQGYTF.